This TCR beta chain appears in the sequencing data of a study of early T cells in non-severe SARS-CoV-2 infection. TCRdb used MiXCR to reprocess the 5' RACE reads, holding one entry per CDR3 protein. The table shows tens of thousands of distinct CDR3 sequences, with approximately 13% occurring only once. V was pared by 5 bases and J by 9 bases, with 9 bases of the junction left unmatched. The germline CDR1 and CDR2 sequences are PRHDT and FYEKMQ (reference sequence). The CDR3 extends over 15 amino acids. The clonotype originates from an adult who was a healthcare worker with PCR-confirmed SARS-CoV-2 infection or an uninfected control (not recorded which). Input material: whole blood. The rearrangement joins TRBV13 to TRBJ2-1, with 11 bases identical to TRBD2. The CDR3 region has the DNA TGTGCCAGCAGCCCATCGGGACTAGCGGCAAGTGAGCAGTTCTTC. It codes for CASSPSGLAASEQFF.